This entry describes one T cell receptor (beta chain). The antigen is undetermined. This specimen belongs to a study of blood T cells in healthy people across ages. Donors were healthy Caucasian individuals from Russia aged about 6 to 90. A minimum of 7 million PBMCs was isolated per sample. Combining a sample-barcoded 5' primer with a J-beta primer mix, a second PCR ran for 7 to 11 cycles. Every sample gave at least 2.5 million paired-end reads containing CDR3. TCRdb reprocessed the 5' RACE reads with MiXCR, giving one entry per CDR3 protein. The sample holds 650,000 to 950,000 distinct CDR3 sequences; under 45% are singletons and the top ten take approximately 19%. The V gene lost 3 bases and the J gene lost 3 bases, with 10 bases spanning the gap. The germline gives CDR1 SGDLS, CDR2 YYNGEE. The CDR3 is 13 amino acids. The study's findings and limits: TCR beta diversity correlated strongly with naive T cell percentage.

The clonotype was recovered from a man in his 60s in good health. The sequenced sample was blood. This chain joins TRBV9 and TRBJ2-7; D perhaps matches TRBD1 (5 bases). Here the CDR3 DNA reads TGTGCCAGCAGCGAGGGGCCCCTCTACGAGCAGTACTTC. Translating gives CASSEGPLYEQYF. Variable domain in full (rest from reference TRBV9 and TRBJ2-7): DSGVTQTPKHLITATGQRVTLRCSPRSGDLSVYWYQQSLDQGLQFLIQYYNGEERAKGNILERFSAQQFPDLHSELNLSSLELGDSALYFCASSEGPLYEQYFGPGTRLTVT.